This TCR beta chain was sequenced in a study of vaccination effects on CD4 cells after COVID-19. Pools of viral peptides were used by the ViraFEST assay to expand antigen-specific CD4+ T cells ahead of sequencing. The authors isolated CD4+ T cells after around 11 days of culture. None of these healthy vaccinees had been infected with SARS-CoV-2 before vaccination. Method: immunoSEQ multiplex PCR; TCRdb's copy keeps in-frame clones and lacks some. This sample yields about 25,000 clones, of which approximately 80% are seen a single time; about 9.4% belongs to the top ten. In regard to this clone: Its antigen is undetermined.

The receptor's source is a human donor who received a COVID-19 vaccine. This sample comprised CD4+ T cells from PBMCs cultured with HCoV-NL63 spike peptides, obtained before COVID-19 vaccination.

The CDR3, as DNA: TGCGCCAGCAGCTTGGCCATGGGACAGCAAGAGACCCAGTACTTC. It is translated as CASSLAMGQQETQYF. The chain employs TRBV5-1 and TRBJ2-5; 7 positions agree with TRBD1. Germline V lookup: CDR1 SGHRS, CDR2 YFSETQ. This CDR3 comprises 15 residues. Unmatched junction bases numbered 4, after V lost 0 bases and J lost 2 bases.